This T cell receptor beta chain was sequenced for a study of Graves' ophthalmopathy and Graves' hyperthyroidism. As for the study in general: Researchers classed hyperthyroidism as stable given no ophthalmopathy within 18 months of follow-up. General study points: In predicting ophthalmopathy progression, the model reached about 71% sensitivity and roughly 75% specificity. A majority of expanded thyroid clonotypes exceeding 0.001 frequency were likewise present in blood.

Amplification of TCR beta CDR3 regions used RNA transcripts. The first-round RT-PCR employed HTBI primers together with the Qiagen OneStep RT-PCR kit. A multiplex PCR was then performed as the second round. TCRdb reanalysed the multiplex PCR reads using MiXCR and keeps one entry per CDR3 protein. The data contain around 1,200,000 distinct CDR3 sequences, less than 45% of them singletons. With 6 bases removed from V and 4 bases from J, the gap between germline ends came to 16 bases. Germline V gives CDR1 SNHLY, CDR2 FYNNEI. The CDR3 runs 14 residues. A word on this clonotype: The antigen is undetermined.

Hyperthyroidism cases were recent diagnoses of under 2 months' duration in people aged 18 to 65. The V gene is TRBV2, the J gene TRBJ2-7, with unresolved D. The sequenced material came from peripheral blood or thyroid tissue (not recorded which). The clonotype originates from an adult man with Graves' hyperthyroidism. The CDR3 sequence is CASSPAEEEYEQYF. The CDR3 coding sequence is TGTGCCAGCAGCCCCGCGGAAGAAGAATACGAGCAGTACTTC.